The 4 T cell receptor beta chains reported below all come from one sample, sequenced in a study of blood T cell repertoires in COVID-19. Produced via immunoSEQ multiplex PCR; TCRdb's table is partial and in-frame only. The sample has tens of thousands of clones; roughly 82% are singletons. Source material: peripheral blood. These receptors all come from a human donor in a cohort sampled during active COVID-19.

This rearrangement joins TRBV13 to TRBJ2-1; 9 bases agree with TRBD2. Germline assignment: CDR1 PRHDT and CDR2 FYEKMQ (reference sequence). With 7 bases clipped from V and 8 bases from J, the junction kept 24 bases outside the gene matches. The CDR3 is made up of 19 amino acids. DNA of the CDR3: TGTGCCAGCATTTCTAAACCCACCCGGCTAGCGGGAACTCTCGATGAGCAGTTCTTC. Protein sequence: CASISKPTRLAGTLDEQFF.

This chain uses TRBV15 with TRBJ2-1; 9 positions agree with TRBD2. Germline values: CDR1 LNHNV, CDR2 YYDKDF (reference sequence). The CDR3 runs to 16 residues. The V segment lost 4 bases and the J segment 5 bases; nucleotides outside the gene matches: 9. The CDR3 nucleotides are TGTGCCACCAGCACCTACCGGACTAGCGTAGACAATGAGCAGTTCTTC. Its translation is CATSTYRTSVDNEQFF.

This clone has just one count. V and J are TRBV5-1 and TRBJ2-3; 7 bases align to TRBD2. The CDR3 covers 16 residues. V lost 0 bases to trimming and J lost 6 bases; unmatched junction nucleotides: 10. The germline CDR1 and CDR2 sequences are SGHRS and YFSETQ. The CDR3 region is CASSLAPAGQADTQYF. CDR3 sequence (DNA): TGCGCCAGCAGCTTGGCCCCAGCGGGGCAGGCGGATACGCAGTATTTT.

The chain joins TRBV25-1 to TRBJ2-7; 8 bases are shared with TRBD1. The CDR3 contains 15 residues. Germline V gene data show CDR1 as MGHDK and CDR2 as SYGVNS. With V trimmed by 0 bases and J by 2 bases, 3 bases remained unmatched. The CDR3 here is CASSEYPTGAYEQYF. The CDR3 DNA is TGTGCCAGCAGTGAATATCCGACAGGGGCCTACGAGCAGTACTTC.